The T cell receptor (beta chain) described here comes from a study of Ad26.COV2.S vaccination and SARS-CoV-2 variants. Overall study: Intramuscular Ad26.COV2.S doses were given once or twice, 56 days apart.

This table comes from immunoSEQ multiplex PCR, and its TCRdb copy is limited to in-frame clones, with some not included. The profile covers approximately 250,000 clones, with approximately 90% appearing a single time and just under 3% taken by the ten largest. Treatment described: roughly 20 received Ad26.COV2.S at low or high dose, single or two shots; roughly 5 received placebo; per-sample allocation not given. Sampling occurred on day 63 after the first vaccine or placebo injection. The V gene lost 0 bases and the J gene lost 4 bases, with 10 bases spanning the gap. In germline, CDR1 is SGHAT, CDR2 FQNNGV. The CDR3 has 15 residues.

The sequence came from a person between 18 and 65 years old who received the Ad26.COV2.S COVID-19 vaccine or a placebo. Here the sequenced sample was peripheral blood, taken in a trial of Ad26.COV2.S vaccine versus placebo. The V gene is TRBV11-2, the J gene TRBJ2-1; D is ambiguous. This chain's CDR3 is CASSLDRLGYNEQFF. Written as DNA, the CDR3 is TGTGCCAGCAGCTTAGATAGATTGGGGTACAATGAGCAGTTCTTC. The entire variable domain, with the rest obtained from reference TRBV11-2 and TRBJ2-1, is as follows: EAGVAQSPRYKIIEKRQSVAFWCNPISGHATLYWYQQILGQGPKLLIQFQNNGVVDDSQLPKDRFSAERLKGVDSTLKIQPAKLEDSAVYLCASSLDRLGYNEQFFGPGTRLTVL.